Listed here are 16 T cell receptor beta chains from one sample, sequenced in a study of CD8 T cells in Susac syndrome. The authors reverse transcribed roughly 0.5 to 1 ug RNA with random hexamers. TCRdb itself ran the immunoSEQ multiplex PCR reads through MiXCR, one entry per CDR3 protein. The sample shows under 200,000 distinct CDR3 sequences, over 85% of them seen only once. Material: CD4+ T cells from PBMCs. Receptors were obtained from a human donor in good health.

The chain employs TRBV5-6 and TRBJ2-7, with 9 bases matching TRBD1. This CDR3 region has 13 residues. The germline V gene has CDR1 SGHDT and CDR2 YYEEEE. The ends lost 3 bases at V and 6 bases at J; junction bases unmatched: 4. Written as DNA, the CDR3 is TGTGCCAGCAGCTCGGACAGGGGAGCCGAGCAGTACTTC. Translation gives CASSSDRGAEQYF.

The genes are TRBV15 and TRBJ2-1; D tentatively reads TRBD1 or TRBD2 (6 bases each). The CDR3 runs to 14 residues. V was shortened by 0 bases and J by 6 bases, with 9 bases between the two germline ends. The V gene's germline CDR1 is LNHNV and CDR2 YYDKDF (reference sequence). CDR3 coding DNA: TGTGCCACCAGCAGAGATCCGGGGGCCAATGAGCAGTTCTTC. Its protein is CATSRDPGANEQFF.

The CDR3 loop is CASSLAASDHEQFF. DNA of the CDR3: TGTGCCAGCAGCTTAGCGGCTAGCGACCATGAGCAGTTCTTC. The J gene is TRBJ2-1, the V gene TRBV7-2, with D maybe TRBD2 (6 bases). Germline CDR1 and CDR2: SGHTA and FQGNSA. The V and J ends lost 0 bases and 8 bases respectively, with 11 bases between them. This CDR3 has 14 residues. The full variable domain, in which reference TRBV7-2 and TRBJ2-1 provide the parts outside the CDR3, is GAGVSQSPSNKVTEKGKDVELRCDPISGHTALYWYRQSLGQGLEFLIYFQGNSAPDKSGLPSDRFSAERTGGSVSTLTIQRTQQEDSAVYLCASSLAASDHEQFFGPGTRLTVL.

The gene calls are TRBV6-1 and TRBJ1-1; no clear D gene. Trimming stripped 4 bases from V and 4 bases from J, with 10 bases between. The V gene's germline CDR1 is MNHNS and CDR2 SASEGT. The CDR3 has 13 amino acids. CDR3 nucleotides: TGTGCCAGCAGTGCCATGGGTGGCACTGAAGCTTTCTTT. It specifies CASSAMGGTEAFF.

The chain carries TRBV5-4 and TRBJ1-6, with D perhaps TRBD1 (5 bases). The germline gives CDR1 SGHNT, CDR2 YYREEE (reference sequence). The CDR3 consists of 15 residues. Trimming cost V 5 bases and J 3 bases, with 12 bases left between them. The CDR3 loop reads CASRGGAGYNSPLHF. CDR3 nucleotides: TGTGCCAGCAGGGGGGGAGCCGGCTATAATTCACCCCTCCACTTT.

As DNA, the CDR3 is TGCAGCACTCTGATGAACACTGAAGCTTTCTTT. Protein product: CSTLMNTEAFF. The V call is TRBV29-1, the J call TRBJ1-1; D remains unclear. With 8 bases removed from V and 0 bases from J, the gap between germline ends came to 7 bases. This CDR3 contains 11 residues. Germline V lookup: CDR1 SQVTM, CDR2 ANQGSEA.

The chain recombines TRBV28 with TRBJ1-1, with D possibly TRBD1 on 5 matching bases. From germline, CDR1 is MDHEN and CDR2 SYDVKM. The CDR3 contains 12 residues. Trimming pared 4 bases from V and 11 bases from J, leaving 14 bases between. CDR3 DNA sequence: TGTGCCAGCAGTTCGGTTGGCAGGGAGGCTTTCTTT. This sequence encodes CASSSVGREAFF. Full variable domain (remainder filled in from reference TRBV28 and TRBJ1-1): DVKVTQSSRYLVKRTGEKVFLECVQDMDHENMFWYRQDPGLGLRLIYFSYDVKMKEKGDIPEGYSVSREKKERFSLILESASTNQTSMYLCASSSVGREAFFGQGTRLTVV.

The gene calls are TRBV10-3 and TRBJ2-5; 8 bases agree with TRBD1. This CDR3 is built from 14 residues. V lost 7 bases and J lost 0; bases outside the gene matches: 4. CDR1 ENHRY and CDR2 SYGVKD come from the germline V gene. The CDR3 loop reads CAINRGFYQETQYF. CDR3 bases: TGTGCCATCAACAGGGGGTTCTACCAAGAGACCCAGTACTTC.

The chain is built from TRBV15 and TRBJ2-6; TRBD1 agrees at 11 bases. The CDR3 totals 18 residues. Germline V gene data show CDR1 as LNHNV and CDR2 as YYDKDF (reference sequence). J was trimmed by 2 bases and V by 2 bases; bases with no gene match: 5. The DNA for the CDR3 is TGTGCCACCAGCAGACCCGGGACAGGGGGGACTGGGGCCAACGTCCTGACTTTC. Translated: CATSRPGTGGTGANVLTF.

The gene calls are TRBV4-3 and TRBJ2-3; 9 bases map to TRBD2. V was pared by 0 bases and J by 5 bases, with 9 bases of the junction left unmatched. The germline V gene encodes CDR1 LGHNA and CDR2 YSLEER. The length of the CDR3 is 17 residues. The CDR3 region has the DNA TGCGCCAGCAGCCAAGATCTTAGTAGCGGGGGTCAAGATACGCAGTATTTT. Translating it yields CASSQDLSSGGQDTQYF.

This clonotype appeared once. This rearrangement joins TRBV18 to TRBJ2-5; D is perhaps TRBD1 (5 bases). The CDR3 is 14 amino acids. The V end was cut by 0 bases, the J end by 1 base, with 6 bases between. The germline CDR1 and CDR2 sequences are KGHSH and LQKENI. The CDR3 nucleotides are TGTGCCAGCTCACCACCGGGGCTCCAAGAGACCCAGTACTTC. This gives the protein CASSPPGLQETQYF.

V usage is TRBV6-6 and J usage is TRBJ1-2; D is unclear. There are 14 residues in the CDR3. CDR1 MNHNY and CDR2 SVGAGI come from the germline V gene (reference sequence). Deletions cut 5 bases from V and 4 bases from J, with 14 bases between. CDR3 DNA sequence: TGTGCCAGCAGTGCGATGGGAGGCCTCTATGGCTACACCTTC. Residues: CASSAMGGLYGYTF.

The chain has TRBV6-1 and TRBJ2-5; 7 bases fit TRBD1. CDR3 length equals 14 residues. V dropped 8 bases and J dropped 3; count of bases not matched to a gene: 9. CDR1 is MNHNS and CDR2 is SASEGT in the germline V gene. The CDR3, as DNA: TGTGCCAGCTCTCTTCTAGGGGGCGAAGAGACCCAGTACTTC. It specifies CASSLLGGEETQYF.

V is TRBV2 and J is TRBJ2-7; a possible D gene is TRBD2 (6 bases). This CDR3 is built from 14 residues. Germline CDR1 SNHLY, CDR2 FYNNEI. The V end was cut by 4 bases, the J end by 6 bases, with 16 bases between. The CDR3 is CASSAGLGGFEQYF. The CDR3, as DNA: TGTGCCAGCAGTGCGGGACTGGGGGGTTTCGAGCAGTACTTC. Full variable domain (remainder filled in from reference TRBV2 and TRBJ2-7): EPEVTQTPSHQVTQMGQEVILRCVPISNHLYFYWYRQILGQKVEFLVSFYNNEISEKSEIFDDQFSVERPDGSNFTLKIRSTKLEDSAMYFCASSAGLGGFEQYFGPGTRLTVT.

The chain joins TRBV7-2 to TRBJ1-2; the D gene is possibly TRBD1 (6 bases). Trimming removed 5 bases from V and 4 bases from J, with 11 bases in between. The CDR3 is made up of 13 amino acids. CDR1 is SGHTA and CDR2 is FQGNSA in the germline V gene. The CDR3 nucleotides read TGTGCCAGCAGCCGGGACACCCCCTATGGCTACACCTTC. It specifies CASSRDTPYGYTF.

The chain has TRBV5-4 and TRBJ2-1; 11 bases fit TRBD2. Germline CDR1 and CDR2: SGHNT and YYREEE (reference sequence). V gave up 4 bases and J gave up 4 bases; unmatched junction bases: 4. CDR3 length equals 15 residues. The CDR3 protein is CASSAGLADYNEQFF. DNA of the CDR3: TGTGCCAGCAGCGCGGGACTAGCGGATTACAATGAGCAGTTCTTC.